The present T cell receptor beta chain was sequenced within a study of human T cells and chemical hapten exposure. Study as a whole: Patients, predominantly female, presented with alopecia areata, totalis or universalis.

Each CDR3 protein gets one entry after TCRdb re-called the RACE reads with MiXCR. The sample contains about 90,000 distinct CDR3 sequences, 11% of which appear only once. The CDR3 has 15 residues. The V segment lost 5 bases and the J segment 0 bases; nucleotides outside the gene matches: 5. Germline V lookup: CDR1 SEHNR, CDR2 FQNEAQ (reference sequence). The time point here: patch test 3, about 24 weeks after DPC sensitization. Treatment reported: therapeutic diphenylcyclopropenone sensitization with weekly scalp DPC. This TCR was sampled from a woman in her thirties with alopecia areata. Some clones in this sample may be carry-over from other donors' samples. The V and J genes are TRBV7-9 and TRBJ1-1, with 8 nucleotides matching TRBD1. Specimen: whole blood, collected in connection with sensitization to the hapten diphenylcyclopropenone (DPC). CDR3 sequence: CASSLQTGVNTEAFF. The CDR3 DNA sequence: TGTGCCAGCAGCCTTCAGACAGGGGTGAACACTGAAGCTTTCTTT.